This T cell receptor beta chain comes out of a study of response to subunit inactivated influenza vaccine. MiXCR was run by TCRdb on the RT-PCR reads, yielding one entry per CDR3 protein. The sample lists about 520,000 distinct CDR3 sequences, more than 7% occurring once. This clonotype was seen ten or more times. The V end was cut by 8 bases, the J end by 3 bases, with 17 bases between. The CDR3 is 15 residues long. Germline CDR1 MDHEN, CDR2 SYDVKM. The chain combines TRBV28 with TRBJ1-5; possibly TRBD1 for D (5 bases). This TCR was recovered from a man aged 50-75 years who received an inactivated influenza vaccine. This material consisted of PBMCs from blood, taken around 2 years after vaccination. CDR3 nucleotide sequence: TGTGCCAGCGCGATGGGGCAGGGCTTCAATCAGCCCCAGCATTTT. It specifies CASAMGQGFNQPQHF.